The present TCR beta chain was sequenced within a study of T cells in Graves' hyperthyroidism and ophthalmopathy. Authors of the study amplified TCR beta CDR3 regions from RNA transcripts. HTBI primers were the set used in a first-round RT-PCR of the TCR CDR3. TCRdb independently ran MiXCR on the multiplex PCR reads; one entry per CDR3 protein. This sample carries around 280,000 distinct CDR3 sequences, approximately 13% of them seen once, and the ten largest clones take 6.5% to 10%. Clinical symptoms, serum thyroxine and TRAb, thyroid ultrasound and orbital computed tomography together formed the diagnostic basis. Overall study results and limits: Most expanded thyroid clonotypes above 0.001 recurred in blood. A model of 13 V-J features distinguished ophthalmopathy from stable hyperthyroidism.

This clonotype came up many times. Its antigen is undetermined. The length of the CDR3 is 14 residues. V lost 5 bases to trimming and J lost 6 bases; unmatched junction nucleotides: 8. The sequence was collected from a middle-aged woman with Graves' hyperthyroidism. The sample taken for sequencing was blood. The chain couples TRBV12-3 or TRBV12-4 to TRBJ2-3; TRBD2 agrees at 7 bases. The DNA for the CDR3 is TGTGCCAGCAGTCGGACTAGACGGACGGATACGCAGTATTTT. This codes for CASSRTRRTDTQYF.